This T cell receptor beta chain is from a study of blood T cell repertoires in COVID-19. Using immunoSEQ multiplex PCR, the repertoire was profiled, and TCRdb retains in-frame clones only, with some absent. The profile shows approximately 54,000 clones, approximately 90% of them singletons. V was clipped by 6 bases and J by 7 bases; unmatched bases: 10. The CDR3 has 15 amino acids. Germline lookup yields CDR1 MNHEY and CDR2 SMNVEV (reference sequence). Material for sequencing was peripheral blood. This sequence originates from a woman aged 35 to 49 with active COVID-19. V gene TRBV27 combines with J gene TRBJ1-2; 11 bases match TRBD1. CDR3 amino acids: CASRRTGGGVSGYTF. CDR3 bases: TGTGCCAGCAGAAGGACAGGGGGCGGCGTTAGTGGCTACACCTTC.